One and the same sample provided the 10 T cell receptor beta chains below, sequenced in a study of neoadjuvant anti-PD-1 for oral cavity cancer. Time point defined: after neoadjuvant nivolumab, at surgical resection. Clones were read by immunoSEQ multiplex PCR, and TCRdb kept only the in-frame ones, dropping some. The sample consists of 9,500 to 12,000 clones, under 75% of them appearing once. The material sequenced was tumor tissue, taken after nivolumab (anti-PD-1) treatment. The receptors shown here come from a person aged 40-85 years with oral cavity squamous cell carcinoma.

This clone was counted a single time. CDR3 loop: CASSPPVDAGPQETQYF. Here the CDR3 DNA reads TGTGCCAGCTCACCACCGGTGGACGCTGGACCCCAAGAGACCCAGTACTTC. The V and J genes are TRBV18 and TRBJ2-5, with D unclear. CDR1 and CDR2 from the germline V gene are KGHSH and LQKENI. This CDR3 is built from 17 residues. Trimming shortened V by 0 bases and J by 1 base, and 15 bases separated the two germline ends.

This chain links TRBV7-2 with TRBJ2-1, with D unclear. CDR3 length: 16 residues. V was pared by 4 bases and J by 0 bases, with 13 bases between. Germline lookup yields CDR1 SGHTA and CDR2 FQGNSA. Here the CDR3 DNA reads TGTGCCAGCAGCTCGACAAGCCAGAGCTCCTACAATGAGCAGTTCTTC. It codes for CASSSTSQSSYNEQFF. Complete variable domain (other parts from reference TRBV7-2 and TRBJ2-1): GAGVSQSPSNKVTEKGKDVELRCDPISGHTALYWYRQSLGQGLEFLIYFQGNSAPDKSGLPSDRFSAERTGGSVSTLTIQRTQQEDSAVYLCASSSTSQSSYNEQFFGPGTRLTVL.

The chain joins TRBV5-6 to TRBJ2-5, with 7 nucleotides matching TRBD2. The CDR3 is 14 amino acids. V trimming: 4 bases; J trimming: 2 bases; junction bases outside the gene matches: 5. Germline loops: CDR1 SGHDT, CDR2 YYEEEE. The CDR3 DNA is TGTGCCAGCAGCCCTCAGCGGGGTCAAGAGACCCAGTACTTC. Translated: CASSPQRGQETQYF. Looking up the rest from reference TRBV5-6 and TRBJ2-5 gives the full variable domain: DAGVTQSPTHLIKTRGQQVTLRCSPKSGHDTVSWYQQALGQGPQFIFQYYEEEERQRGNFPDRFSGHQFPNYSSELNVNALLLGDSALYLCASSPQRGQETQYFGPGTRLLVL.

This clone was counted a few times. This chain connects TRBV11-2 to TRBJ2-1; D gene unclear. V was clipped by 1 base and J by 0 bases, with 10 bases between them. The CDR3 totals 16 residues. CDR1 is SGHAT, CDR2 FQNNGV, per germline. CDR3: CASSLGSRSSYNEQFF. CDR3 DNA: TGTGCCAGCAGCTTAGGGTCACGCAGCTCCTACAATGAGCAGTTCTTC.

The rearrangement links TRBV7-9 to TRBJ2-5; 7 bases line up with TRBD2. CDR1 and CDR2 (germline): SEHNR, FQNEAQ (reference sequence). V shed 6 bases, J shed 7 bases, and the junction held 14 bases outside the gene matches. This CDR3 is 15 amino acids long. DNA for the CDR3: TGTGCCAGCAGACCAGGACTAGGAGCCGGGGGGACCCAGTACTTC. Residues: CASRPGLGAGGTQYF. The full variable domain, rest sourced from reference TRBV7-9 and TRBJ2-5, is DTGVSQNPRHKITKRGQNVTFRCDPISEHNRLYWYRQTLGQGPEFLTYFQNEAQLEKSRLLSDRFSAERPKGSFSTLEIQRTEQGDSAMYLCASRPGLGAGGTQYFGPGTRLLVL.

The V and J genes are TRBV29-1 and TRBJ1-5; possibly TRBD1 for D (5 bases). The CDR3 has 12 amino acids. Trimming removed 6 bases at V and 2 bases at J, with 8 bases between. Germline V gene sequence: CDR1 SQVTM, CDR2 ANQGSEA. The CDR3 sequence is CSVLQGNQPQHF. The CDR3 coding sequence is TGCAGCGTCTTACAGGGCAATCAGCCCCAGCATTTT.

V usage is TRBV19 and J usage is TRBJ1-4; D gene unclear. CDR3 length: 14 amino acids. The V end was cut by 8 bases, the J end by 0 bases, with 10 bases between. CDR1 and CDR2 from the germline V gene are LNHDA and SQIVND (reference sequence). This CDR3 reads CASHRMATNEKLFF. The CDR3 DNA reads TGTGCCAGTCACCGTATGGCAACTAATGAAAAACTGTTTTTT.

Only one count was recorded for this clone. The rearrangement links TRBV6-5 to TRBJ2-1; no definite D call. The CDR3 length is 15 residues. Per the germline V gene, CDR1 is MNHEY and CDR2 is SVGAGI. V lost 5 bases to trimming and J lost 0 bases, with 11 bases between them. This chain's CDR3 is CASSVGQGSYNEQFF. CDR3 DNA sequence: TGTGCCAGCAGTGTAGGGCAAGGCTCCTACAATGAGCAGTTCTTC.

The genes are TRBV19 and TRBJ1-5; TRBD1 is a possible D gene (6 bases). Trimming took 7 bases from V and 5 from J, leaving 18 bases between them. This CDR3 is built from 15 residues. From germline, CDR1 is LNHDA and CDR2 SQIVND (reference sequence). CDR3 bases: TGTGCCAGTAAAACTGAGGGACACAGATATCAGCCCCAGCATTTT. Amino acid sequence: CASKTEGHRYQPQHF.

The genes are TRBV6-1 and TRBJ1-1; 7 bases line up with TRBD1. Germline V lookup: CDR1 MNHNS, CDR2 SASEGT. V lost 8 bases to trimming and J lost 5 bases; unmatched junction nucleotides: 11. This CDR3 spans 14 amino acids. CDR3 DNA: TGTGCCAGCGGGACGGACAGGACGAGGACTGAAGCTTTCTTT. Translation: CASGTDRTRTEAFF.